The entry that follows covers one T cell receptor beta chain sequence. The sample originates from a study of control samples from healthy donors and cancer patients. V gave up 3 bases and J gave up 6 bases, with 20 bases separating them. This CDR3 comprises 15 residues. CDR1 and CDR2 (germline): SQVTM, ANQGSEA. Produced via immunoSEQ multiplex PCR; TCRdb's table is partial and in-frame only. The sample records around 170,000 clones, 88% being singletons. The chain uses TRBV29-1 and TRBJ1-2; TRBD1 is a possible D gene (6 bases). The sequence derives from a woman aged 25 to 39 in good health. The sequenced sample was blood. In DNA form, the CDR3 reads TGCAGCGTTGACGTGACAGGCGGAGGCCATGATGGCTACACCTTC. It codes for CSVDVTGGGHDGYTF. The variable domain in full, completed from reference TRBV29-1 and TRBJ1-2, reads SAVISQKPSRDICQRGTSLTIQCQVDSQVTMMFWYRQQPGQSLTLIATANQGSEATYESGFVIDKFPISRPNLTFSTLTVSNMSPEDSSIYLCSVDVTGGGHDGYTFGSGTRLTVV.